This T cell receptor (beta chain) was profiled in a study of shared clonotypes between healthy human individuals (TCRdb year 2020). The study in broad terms: The cohort included a few men and a couple of women between 18 and 49 years of age. To estimate repertoire size and how much clonotypes are shared between individuals, the study performed deep sequencing of blood TCR repertoires from a handful of healthy adults. Per donor, leukapheresis produced somewhere between about 0.94 and 9.5 billion PBMCs. To increase sequencing depth and limit assay-specific biases, different laboratories used diverse techniques to prepare libraries and sequence TCR repertoires. For each donor, three plates each were used for CD4 naive and CD4 memory, two plates were used for CD8 naive, and one plate was used for CD8 memory.

Donors were healthy HIV-negative adults with no recently reported acute infections or vaccinations. Every donor was a Caucasian adult living in Nashville, Tennessee, USA. CD4+ T cells were enriched by magnetic negative selection, after which naive cells were positively selected on CD45RA and the negative fraction was taken as the memory subset. Blood was collected by leukapheresis, and PBMCs were isolated by Ficoll-Histopaque density gradient centrifugation and then cryopreserved in liquid nitrogen vapor phase. Analytical flow cytometry was used to check the purity and quantity of every magnetically sorted T cell population. Genomic DNA was isolated from each sorted fraction and quantified by UV absorbance on a Nanodrop 2000c. Using the deep immunoSEQ assay, multiplex PCR amplified TCR CDR3 regions from genomic DNA. Genomic DNA extracted from each cell subset was distributed evenly over all wells of several immunoSEQ 96-well plates, and each plate served as one replicate. For sorted subsets, around 0.2 ug genomic DNA, equal to tens of thousands of T cell genomes, was loaded into each replicate PCR. The purified libraries were quantified using a Qubit 3.0 fluorometer, sized with a Bioanalyzer 2100, and then quantified again using the KAPA Library Quantification kit. Each immunoSEQ 96-well plate was sequenced on its own single-read 150-cycle Illumina NextSeq 550 flow cell. In the source study's methods: Because the immunoSEQ output held only junctional sequences and lacked quality scores, the filtering could not match the filtering applied to full-length reads. To assign V/J genes and CDR3, sequences were annotated using PyIR, a Python wrapper for IgBLAST v1.9, with IMGT germline references. Reads with weak V/J assignments (E-value above 1e-6), missing CDR3, stop codons, out-of-frame junctions, or ambiguous translated residues were removed. V3J clonotypes were defined as sequences sharing the same inferred V gene, J gene, and CDR3 amino acid sequence. To compute the percentage overlap between repertoires, the number of shared unique clonotypes was divided by the size of the smaller repertoire. Richness of each repertoire was evaluated using RTK rarefaction, the Chao1 estimator, and Recon v2.1 estimates of unobserved clonotypes. OLGA was used to compute generation probabilities for all TCRbeta clonotypes that the gDNA method yielded from a few donors. TCRdb retrieved this table from immuneACCESS and kept in-frame rearrangements only. Not all clones are present; in checked studies, unresolved V genes account for under half, and no reason is known for the remainder. V and J calls and clone size are copied from that table; D and trimming were computed from the DNA. For this sample there are 2,500,000 or so clones; 93% appear just once. The ten largest clones take up about 0.38% of the sample.

Broader findings and caveats from the paper: Sharing across a few donors was observed for 4.5% to 6.5% of naive CD4, over 3% of naive CD8, about 2.3% of memory CD4, and roughly 0.4% of memory CD8 clonotypes. Because the study included only a small number of donors, the genetic and exposure-history diversity represented was limited. Rarefaction of sorted-subset datasets indicated incomplete sequencing despite the large sequencing depth. Sampling was restricted to blood, and TCR repertoires in tissues likely differ from the TCR repertoires found in blood. Pairwise subsampling indicated that sequencing depth was expected to affect the degree of clonotype sharing among donors. Naive subsets generally had larger estimated clonotype richness than memory subsets. Higher generation probabilities were observed for clonotypes shared by all four sorted-subset donors than for non-shared clonotypes.

For this clone: Its antigen remains undetermined. No base quality values were provided; no much bigger clone lies one nucleotide off.

What was sequenced was naive CD4+ T cells from PBMCs. The sample's cell subset or site label, decoded: CD45RA+ positively selected. The sequence was obtained from a man in his late teens or twenties in good health. Some clones in this sample may be carry-over from other donors' samples.

The sequence in DNA is TGTGCCAGCAGCGTCAACAGGGGGCGCGGGGAGACCCAGTACTTC. Its amino acids are CASSVNRGRGETQYF. The rearranged chain carries TRBV11-2 and TRBJ2-5, with TRBD1 matching 9 junction bases. Sequences SGHAT (CDR1) and FQNNGV (CDR2) are obtained from the germline V gene. Germline trimming: 5 bases from V, 5 bases from J; junction bases outside gene matches: 9. Including the terminal cysteine and phenylalanine, the CDR3 comprises 15 residues. This entry keeps only the CDR3 DNA: 45 bases, framed from base 1.